This T cell receptor (beta chain) was captured in a study of sequential checkpoint blockade in melanoma. Study details: Arm A got nivolumab then ipilimumab; arm B the reverse, 1:1. Maintenance nivolumab came after either treatment sequence.

Regarding treatment: randomized to nivolumab then ipilimumab (arm A) or the reverse (arm B). Patients had received no earlier DNA-damaging chemotherapy. Sorted cells were live CD3+CD8+, lacking CD19 and CD56, from PBMCs. The CDR3 loop spans 16 amino acids. In germline, CDR1 is SNHLY, CDR2 FYNNEI. The V end was cut by 3 bases, the J end by 3 bases, with 18 bases between. Profiled with immunoSEQ multiplex PCR; TCRdb holds only in-frame clones, not every one. This table has under 20,000 clones, roughly three quarters appearing once. This TCR was sampled from a human donor with melanoma. Sequenced material: CD8+ T cells sorted from blood (inferred from file names), taken from a patient given nivolumab and ipilimumab in sequence. The chain links TRBV2 to TRBJ2-7, with D possibly matching TRBD1 (7 bases). CDR3 DNA sequence: TGTGCCAGCAGTGAGTGGGGTGACAGGGAGGTCTACGAGCAGTACTTC. Its protein is CASSEWGDREVYEQYF. The whole variable domain, remainder taken from reference TRBV2 and TRBJ2-7, is EPEVTQTPSHQVTQMGQEVILRCVPISNHLYFYWYRQILGQKVEFLVSFYNNEISEKSEIFDDQFSVERPDGSNFTLKIRSTKLEDSAMYFCASSEWGDREVYEQYFGPGTRLTVT.